This T cell receptor beta chain originates from a study of T cell changes during pregnancy in multiple sclerosis. Trimming stripped 7 bases from V and 4 bases from J, with 20 bases between. The length of the CDR3 is 14 residues. CDR1 is SQVTM and CDR2 is ANQGSEA in the germline V gene. Some clones are missing from TCRdb's copy, which holds only in-frame ones; the method was immunoSEQ multiplex PCR. Here the sample spans around 26,000 clones, around nine tenths being singletons. The clonotype comes from a female donor in good health, enrolled as a control in a pregnancy study. The sequencing used CD8+ T cells from peripheral blood mononuclear cells, collected in the first trimester of pregnancy. The V call is TRBV29-1, the J call TRBJ2-7, with D perhaps matching TRBD2 (7 bases). The CDR3 here is CSAVGGAQGYEQYF. The CDR3 nucleotides read TGCAGCGCTGTTGGGGGGGCCCAAGGATACGAGCAGTACTTC.